This T cell receptor (beta chain) stems from a study of blood T cell repertoires in COVID-19. Study-wide background: COVID-19 samples, acute and convalescent, were from the United States, Italy and Spain. PBMCs, B-cell-depleted T cells, or T cells were the source of the cDNA or gDNA that made up the material.

The authors' processing: For nucleated cells, counts were estimated from reference gene primer amplification. Sequenced by immunoSEQ multiplex PCR; TCRdb stores in-frame clones only, minus some. That table is the source of V, J and clone size, and D and trimming were worked out from the DNA. The sample contains approximately 200,000 clones, 75% to 85% of which appear only once. Sequenced material: peripheral blood. This receptor was taken from a woman aged 45-59 years with acute or convalescent COVID-19.

The CDR3, as DNA: TGTGCCAGCAGCCGTAGCGGGAATACCGGGGAGCTGTTTTTT. It yields the protein CASSRSGNTGELFF. This sequence joins TRBV7-9 and TRBJ2-2, with 8 nucleotides matching TRBD2. Germline V lookup: CDR1 SEHNR, CDR2 FQNEAQ (reference sequence). J was trimmed by 5 bases and V by 5 bases; bases with no gene match: 4. There are 14 residues in the CDR3.